There are a few counts of the clone carrying this TCR beta chain. These data are taken from a study of CD8+ T cells in alopecia areata. Trimming took 3 bases from V and 6 from J; bases not matched to a gene: 11. The germline CDR1 and CDR2 sequences are LGHNA and YSLEER. There are 15 residues in the CDR3. Sequencing templates came from extracted RNA that was reverse transcribed into cDNA. Some clones are missing from TCRdb's copy, which holds only in-frame ones; the method was immunoSEQ multiplex PCR. The repertoire holds about 140,000 clones, with roughly 46% as singletons. The source material was CD4+ T cells sorted from blood, sampled at week 0. This sequence joins TRBV4-3 and TRBJ2-7; 7 bases line up with TRBD2. The origin of this receptor is a human donor with alopecia areata. CDR3 nucleotide sequence: TGCGCCAGCAGCCACTTAAGCGGGGTAGTTGGCGAGCAGTACTTC. Its translation: CASSHLSGVVGEQYF.